This entry concerns a single T cell receptor beta chain. This sample stems from a study of blood T cell repertoires in COVID-19. Clones were read by immunoSEQ multiplex PCR, and TCRdb kept only the in-frame ones, dropping some. Here the sample spans approximately 330,000 clones, 65% to 90% being singletons. CDR3 length: 16 residues. Germline V lookup: CDR1 SGHNT, CDR2 YYREEE (reference sequence). V shed 1 base and J shed 3 bases, with 16 bases lying between them. The clonotype originates from a woman between 40 and 50 years old with acute COVID-19. The rearrangement joins TRBV5-4 to TRBJ1-2, with D perhaps TRBD1 (6 bases). The specimen sequenced was PBMCs or T cells enriched from blood (not recorded which). CDR3 in amino acids: CASSLFTGSAHYGYTF. DNA of the CDR3: TGTGCCAGCAGCTTGTTTACAGGGTCGGCGCACTATGGCTACACCTTC. The full variable domain, completed using reference TRBV5-4 and TRBJ1-2, is ETGVTQSPTHLIKTRGQQVTLRCSSQSGHNTVSWYQQALGQGPQFIFQYYREEENGRGNFPPRFSGLQFPNYSSELNVNALELDDSALYLCASSLFTGSAHYGYTFGSGTRLTVV.